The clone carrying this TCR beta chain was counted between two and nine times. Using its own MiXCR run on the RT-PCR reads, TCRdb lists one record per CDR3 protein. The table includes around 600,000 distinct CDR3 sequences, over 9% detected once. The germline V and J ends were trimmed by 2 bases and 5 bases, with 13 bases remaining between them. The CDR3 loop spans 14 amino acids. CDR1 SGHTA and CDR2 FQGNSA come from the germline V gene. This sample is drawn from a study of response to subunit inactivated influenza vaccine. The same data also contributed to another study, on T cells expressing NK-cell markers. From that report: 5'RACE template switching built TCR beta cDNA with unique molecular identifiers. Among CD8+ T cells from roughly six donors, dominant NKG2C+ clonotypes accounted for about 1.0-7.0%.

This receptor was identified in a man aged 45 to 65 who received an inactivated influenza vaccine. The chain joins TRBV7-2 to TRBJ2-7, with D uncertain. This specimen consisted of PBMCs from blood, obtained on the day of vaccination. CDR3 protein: CASSLRYEVHEQYF. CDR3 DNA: TGTGCCAGCAGCTTAAGGTACGAAGTGCACGAGCAGTACTTC.